Listed here are 3 T cell receptor beta chains from one sample, sequenced in a study of T cells in Graves' hyperthyroidism and ophthalmopathy. RNA transcripts gave rise to amplified TCR beta CDR3 regions. Primed by the HTBI set, a first-round RT-PCR was run on the TCR CDR3. Each CDR3 protein gets one entry after TCRdb re-called the multiplex PCR reads with MiXCR. The data hold some 560,000 distinct CDR3 sequences, with roughly 15% observed a single time. The sequenced sample consisted of blood. The source is a woman aged 40 to 50 with Graves' hyperthyroidism.

This clonotype was seen many times. The V and J genes are TRBV20-1 and TRBJ1-1; D is ambiguous. Deletions cut 0 bases from V and 1 base from J, with 12 bases between. The CDR3 consists of 15 residues. From germline, CDR1 is DFQATT and CDR2 SNEGSKA (reference sequence). CDR3 sequence reads: CSARDRGNRNTEAFF. In DNA form, the CDR3 reads TGCAGTGCTAGAGATCGTGGGAACCGGAACACTGAAGCTTTCTTT.

This clonotype was counted many times. The rearrangement joins TRBV28 to TRBJ2-5; a possible D gene is TRBD1 (5 bases). V was cut by 6 bases and J by 5 bases, with 13 bases left in between. The CDR3 has 13 amino acids. Germline V CDR1 and CDR2: MDHEN, SYDVKM. CDR3 sequence (DNA): TGTGCCAGCAGGCAGGGAAGGACGGAGACCCAGTACTTC. Encoded protein: CASRQGRTETQYF.

The chain couples TRBV10-3 to TRBJ1-2; D gene unclear. CDR1 and CDR2 from the germline V gene are ENHRY and SYGVKD. Trimming removed 2 bases from V and 0 bases from J, with 10 bases in between. This CDR3 spans 15 amino acids. CDR3 DNA: TGTGCCATCAGTGAGGTCACAGACACTAACTATGGCTACACCTTC. It yields the protein CAISEVTDTNYGYTF.